Below are 7 T cell receptor beta chains sequenced from a single sample in a study of blood T cell repertoires in COVID-19. Clones were read by immunoSEQ multiplex PCR, and TCRdb kept only the in-frame ones, dropping some. The sample yields about 26,000 clones, around 90% seen once. The sample was peripheral blood. These receptors originate from a human donor in a cohort sampled during active COVID-19.

V and J are TRBV28 and TRBJ2-6; 8 positions match TRBD1. The V gene's germline CDR1 is MDHEN and CDR2 SYDVKM. This CDR3 has 18 residues. Germline trimming cut 5 bases from V and 0 bases from J; bases unmatched to any gene: 9. CDR3: CASSTPTGASSGANVLTF. The CDR3 nucleotides read TGTGCCAGCAGTACCCCGACAGGGGCCAGCTCTGGGGCCAACGTCCTGACTTTC.

The rearrangement joins TRBV7-9 to TRBJ1-5; 8 bases agree with TRBD1. V trimming: 5 bases; J trimming: 0 bases; junction bases outside the gene matches: 15. CDR3 length: 19 residues. In germline, CDR1 is SEHNR, CDR2 FQNEAQ (reference sequence). This CDR3 reads CASSKWTGSGAYSNQPQHF. In nucleotides, the CDR3 is TGTGCCAGCAGCAAATGGACAGGGTCGGGAGCTTATAGCAATCAGCCCCAGCATTTT. Looking up the rest from reference TRBV7-9 and TRBJ1-5 gives the full variable domain: DTGVSQNPRHKITKRGQNVTFRCDPISEHNRLYWYRQTLGQGPEFLTYFQNEAQLEKSRLLSDRFSAERPKGSFSTLEIQRTEQGDSAMYLCASSKWTGSGAYSNQPQHFGDGTRLSIL.

The genes are TRBV10-3 and TRBJ2-5, with 9 bases that match TRBD2. This CDR3 spans 15 amino acids. The V and J ends lost 6 bases and 4 bases, in that order; junction bases with no gene match: 9. Germline V gives CDR1 ENHRY, CDR2 SYGVKD. For the CDR3, the DNA is TGTGCCATCAGAGATAATAGCGGGGGTCGAGAGACCCAGTACTTC. It specifies CAIRDNSGGRETQYF.

The chain couples TRBV5-5 to TRBJ1-2, with TRBD1 as a possible D gene (6 bases). Trimming pared 2 bases from V and 2 bases from J, leaving 7 bases between. There are 13 residues in the CDR3. The V gene's germline CDR1 is SGHKS and CDR2 YYEKEE (reference sequence). In DNA, the CDR3 is TGTGCCAGCAGCTTACAGGGAAACTATGGCTACACCTTC. This codes for CASSLQGNYGYTF.

The rearrangement uses TRBV5-5 and TRBJ2-7; D uncertain. V gave up 0 bases and J gave up 2 bases, with 6 bases separating them. This CDR3 contains 13 residues. Looked up from germline, CDR1 is SGHKS and CDR2 is YYEKEE (reference sequence). The CDR3 DNA reads TGTGCCAGCAGCTTGGTGGCAGCCTACGAGCAGTACTTC. The encoded protein is CASSLVAAYEQYF. Variable domain in full (rest from reference TRBV5-5 and TRBJ2-7): DAGVTQSPTHLIKTRGQQVTLRCSPISGHKSVSWYQQVLGQGPQFIFQYYEKEERGRGNFPDRFSARQFPNYSSELNVNALLLGDSALYLCASSLVAAYEQYFGPGTRLTVT.

The chain joins TRBV5-1 to TRBJ2-7; 9 nucleotides line up with TRBD1. Trimming cost V 3 bases and J 7 bases; bases outside gene matches: 11. Germline lookup yields CDR1 SGHRS and CDR2 YFSETQ. This CDR3 is 15 amino acids long. For the CDR3, the DNA is TGCGCCAGCAGCTCGGGACAGGGAAGTTCGGGGGAGCAGTACTTC. Residues: CASSSGQGSSGEQYF.

J is TRBJ2-1 and V is TRBV9; 12 positions match TRBD2. The J segment lost 6 bases and the V segment lost 4 bases, leaving 2 bases of the junction unmatched. Germline CDR1 is SGDLS and CDR2 is YYNGEE. The CDR3 extends over 14 amino acids. This CDR3 is CASSRTSGINEQFF. CDR3 in DNA: TGTGCCAGCAGCCGGACTAGCGGGATCAATGAGCAGTTCTTC.